The 29 T cell receptor beta chains below all came from one sample that was sequenced in a study of cytomegalovirus exposure and HLA in healthy donors. PCR primers comprised 60 Vbeta and 13 Jbeta primers. TCRdb's copy holds only in-frame clones and misses some; the assay was immunoSEQ multiplex PCR. In the table there are almost 95,000 clones, 50% to 75% of which are singletons. The sequenced material came from PBMCs. These receptors were collected from a man aged 25-40 years in good health and CMV-seronegative.

Notes on this clone: The junction departs from the called germline gene at one end, perhaps through a read error. This chain connects TRBV7-7 to TRBJ2-5; D is possibly TRBD1 (6 bases). The J call is uncertain, as TRBJ2-7 better fits the DNA end. The CDR3 contains 15 residues. Looked up from germline, CDR1 is SSHAT and CDR2 is FNYEAQ (reference sequence). The CDR3 DNA sequence: TGTGCTAGCAGCTTGACGGACAGCCCAACCTACGAGCAGTACTTC. Translated, it gives CASSLTDSPTYEQYF.

The CDR3 DNA reads TGTGCCAGCAGTTCCGCGGTCGAGCAGTACTTC. Residues: CASSSAVEQYF. This chain links TRBV28 with TRBJ2-7; D gene ambiguous. V was shortened by 4 bases and J by 6 bases, with 7 bases between the two germline ends. The germline V gene encodes CDR1 MDHEN and CDR2 SYDVKM. The CDR3 runs to 11 residues.

This clone was observed a handful of times. The genes are TRBV19 and TRBJ2-5, with D possibly matching TRBD1 (5 bases). Per germline, CDR1 LNHDA and CDR2 SQIVND (reference sequence). The CDR3 sequence is 13 residues long. The V and J ends lost 5 bases and 4 bases respectively, with 11 bases between them. In nucleotides, the CDR3 is TGTGCCAGTAGTGACGCTAGGGGAGAGACCCAGTACTTC. The encoded protein is CASSDARGETQYF.

This sequence joins TRBV7-9 and TRBJ2-1; TRBD1 matches 8 bases. CDR3 length: 15 amino acids. V was clipped by 1 base and J by 6 bases; unmatched bases: 5. Germline CDR1 and CDR2: SEHNR and FQNEAQ (reference sequence). For the CDR3, the DNA is TGTGCCAGCAGCTTAGGACAGGGGAATCCCAATGAGCAGTTCTTC. It is translated as CASSLGQGNPNEQFF.

This clone was recorded once. This chain connects TRBV16 to TRBJ1-1; 9 bases are a match to TRBD1. There are 14 residues in the CDR3. Germline lookup yields CDR1 KGHSY and CDR2 FQNENV. The trim removed 7 bases at V and 2 bases at J, leaving 5 bases unmatched. This CDR3 reads CASIMDRGNTEAFF. The DNA of the CDR3 is TGTGCCAGCATCATGGACAGGGGAAACACTGAAGCTTTCTTT.

This chain uses TRBV30 with TRBJ1-5; possible D gene TRBD1, 5 bases. The CDR3 runs 13 residues. Germline CDR1 reads GTSNPN; CDR2 reads SVGIG (reference sequence). Trimming took 5 bases from V and 7 from J, leaving 15 bases between them. The CDR3 loop is CAWVIWGGQPQHF. The CDR3 region has the DNA TGTGCCTGGGTCATTTGGGGGGGGCAGCCCCAGCATTTT. Looking up the rest from reference TRBV30 and TRBJ1-5 gives the full variable domain: SQTIHQWPATLVQPVGSPLSLECTVEGTSNPNLYWYRQAAGRGLQLLFYSVGIGQISSEVPQNLSASRPQDRQFILSSKKLLLSDSGFYLCAWVIWGGQPQHFGDGTRLSIL.

This chain connects TRBV28 to TRBJ2-5; D is undetermined. The J call may be mistaken, given a closer DNA end match to TRBJ2-7. The germline V gene encodes CDR1 MDHEN and CDR2 SYDVKM. The CDR3 sequence is 14 residues long. The CDR3 region is CASSPPTKTYEQYF. Here the CDR3 DNA reads TGTGCCAGCAGTCCGCCTACGAAAACCTACGAGCAGTACTTC.

The J gene is TRBJ2-3, the V gene TRBV7-2; no clear D gene. Trimming removed 2 bases from V and 2 bases from J, with 11 bases in between. This CDR3 has 15 amino acids. Germline CDR1 is SGHTA and CDR2 is FQGNSA. The CDR3 DNA sequence: TGTGCCAGCAGCTTATGGATAGCCTCCACAGATACGCAGTATTTT. It yields the protein CASSLWIASTDTQYF.

The CDR3 loop is CASSLGGRGNEQFF. As DNA, the CDR3 is TGTGCCAGCAGCTTGGGAGGCAGGGGGAATGAGCAGTTCTTC. The chain links TRBV5-4 to TRBJ2-1, with 7 bases aligning to TRBD1. The CDR3 has 14 amino acids. The germline V gene has CDR1 SGHNT and CDR2 YYREEE (reference sequence). V dropped 0 bases and J dropped 7; count of bases not matched to a gene: 4.

J is TRBJ1-3 and V is TRBV5-1; 7 positions agree with TRBD1. This CDR3 region has 16 residues. V gave up 4 bases and J gave up 0 bases; unmatched junction bases: 7. Per germline, CDR1 SGHRS and CDR2 YFSETQ. CDR3: CASSRDSTSSGNTIYF. The CDR3 bases are TGCGCCAGCAGCCGGGACAGTACTTCCTCTGGAAACACCATATATTTT.

V is TRBV6-5 and J is TRBJ1-5; D remains unclear. Germline V gene lookup returns CDR1 MNHEY and CDR2 SVGAGI. The CDR3 runs 13 residues. V lost 6 bases to trimming and J lost 0 bases, with 6 bases between them. CDR3 nucleotides: TGTGCCAGCAGCCGCGCTAGCAATCAGCCCCAGCATTTT. The encoded protein is CASSRASNQPQHF.

This chain uses TRBV11-2 with TRBJ2-5; TRBD2 might be the D (6 bases). The V and J ends lost 0 bases and 4 bases respectively, with 27 bases between them. This CDR3 contains 20 residues. CDR1 is SGHAT and CDR2 is FQNNGV in the germline V gene. CDR3 nucleotides: TGTGCCAGCAGCTTAGAATGGGGGGAAGGTTGGCTAGGGGAAGGAGAGACCCAGTACTTC. It translates to CASSLEWGEGWLGEGETQYF.

In its sample, this clone was seen a few times. This chain uses TRBV19 with TRBJ2-7, with D unclear. Trimming shortened V by 7 bases and J by 5 bases, and 12 bases separated the two germline ends. CDR1 LNHDA and CDR2 SQIVND come from the germline V gene (reference sequence). The CDR3 sequence is 12 residues long. DNA for the CDR3: TGTGCCAGTACGACATCTGGCAACGAGCAGTACTTC. This translates into CASTTSGNEQYF.

CDR3 residues: CASSPGVASGNTIYF. As DNA, the CDR3 is TGTGCCAGCAGCCCCGGGGTGGCCTCTGGAAACACCATATATTTT. The V call is TRBV7-9, the J call TRBJ1-3; D remains ambiguous. This CDR3 has 15 amino acids. V lost 5 bases to trimming and J lost 0 bases, with 11 bases between them. Germline CDR1 is SEHNR and CDR2 is FQNEAQ (reference sequence). Filled out from reference TRBV7-9 and TRBJ1-3, the complete variable domain reads DTGVSQNPRHKITKRGQNVTFRCDPISEHNRLYWYRQTLGQGPEFLTYFQNEAQLEKSRLLSDRFSAERPKGSFSTLEIQRTEQGDSAMYLCASSPGVASGNTIYFGEGSWLTVV.

The J gene is TRBJ2-3, the V gene TRBV19, with D tentatively TRBD1 (6 bases). V gave up 5 bases and J gave up 2 bases, with 17 bases separating them. Germline V gene data show CDR1 as LNHDA and CDR2 as SQIVND (reference sequence). The CDR3 extends over 16 amino acids. CDR3 region: CASSPTTTGYTDTQYF. CDR3 DNA: TGTGCCAGTAGTCCGACGACGACAGGCTACACAGATACGCAGTATTTT.

The chain employs TRBV28 and TRBJ1-5; 7 bases are shared with TRBD1. V shed 5 bases and J 6 bases; nucleotides not matched to a gene: 7. Germline V CDR1 and CDR2: MDHEN, SYDVKM. CDR3 length: 14 amino acids. Here the CDR3 DNA reads TGTGCCAGCAGTAGGGACAGAGGGTTTCAGCCCCAGCATTTT. Amino acids: CASSRDRGFQPQHF.

This clone was picked up a small number of times. The rearrangement joins TRBV6-5 to TRBJ1-4; TRBD1 is a possible D gene (6 bases). Germline loops: CDR1 MNHEY, CDR2 SVGAGI. CDR3 size: 13 residues. With 0 bases removed from V and 8 bases from J, the gap between germline ends came to 7 bases. The CDR3 reads CASSYSTGEKLFF. CDR3 bases: TGTGCCAGCAGTTACTCCACAGGGGAAAAACTGTTTTTT.

The chain couples TRBV18 to TRBJ2-7, with TRBD1 identical over 9 bases. Per germline, CDR1 KGHSH and CDR2 LQKENI. The CDR3 is 15 residues long. The J segment lost 2 bases and the V segment lost 5 bases, leaving 7 bases of the junction unmatched. For the CDR3, the DNA is TGTGCCAGCTCATCATCCGGGACAGGGCCCTACGAGCAGTACTTC. Translation: CASSSSGTGPYEQYF.

This clone turned up a few times. This chain links TRBV15 with TRBJ2-5; 12 bases are shared with TRBD2. Germline V CDR1 and CDR2: LNHNV, YYDKDF (reference sequence). The CDR3 totals 15 residues. J lost 4 bases, V lost 4 bases, and 4 bases had no gene match. The CDR3 reads CATSKRTSGVETQYF. The CDR3 DNA reads as TGTGCCACCAGCAAGAGGACTAGCGGGGTAGAGACCCAGTACTTC.

The chain recombines TRBV5-1 with TRBJ1-2; 9 nucleotides align to TRBD1. This CDR3 has 19 amino acids. CDR1 is SGHRS, CDR2 YFSETQ, per germline. The J segment lost 4 bases and the V segment lost 0 bases, leaving 16 bases of the junction unmatched. CDR3 coding DNA: TGCGCCAGCAGCTTGGGTATAGGGGACAGGGAGCCCAGGTCCTATGGCTACACCTTC. This codes for CASSLGIGDREPRSYGYTF.

The chain recombines TRBV19 with TRBJ2-5; 7 nucleotides align to TRBD2. CDR1 and CDR2 from the germline V gene are LNHDA and SQIVND (reference sequence). This CDR3 contains 14 residues. J was trimmed by 3 bases and V by 4 bases; bases with no gene match: 5. CDR3 loop: CASSNGGVEETQYF. CDR3 bases: TGTGCCAGTAGTAATGGGGGGGTGGAAGAGACCCAGTACTTC.

This chain's CDR3 is CASSLVVHRYGPQHF. The CDR3 DNA sequence: TGTGCCAGCAGCTTAGTAGTCCACCGATATGGGCCCCAGCATTTT. The chain joins TRBV7-8 to TRBJ1-5; D is unresolved. V shed 1 base and J shed 9 bases, with 16 bases lying between them. Per the germline V gene, CDR1 is SGHVS and CDR2 is FQNEAQ. The CDR3 has 15 amino acids.

Regarding this clone: Distinct nucleotide sequences in the sample also encode this CDR3. The chain recombines TRBV11-2 with TRBJ2-3; the D is unclear. From germline, CDR1 is SGHAT and CDR2 FQNNGV. V was shortened by 1 base and J by 2 bases, with 13 bases between the two germline ends. The CDR3 runs to 16 residues. CDR3 sequence: CASSLAGLSYTDTQYF. The CDR3 nucleotides are TGTGCCAGCAGCTTAGCCGGTTTAAGCTACACAGATACGCAGTATTTT. Variable domain in full (rest from reference TRBV11-2 and TRBJ2-3): EAGVAQSPRYKIIEKRQSVAFWCNPISGHATLYWYQQILGQGPKLLIQFQNNGVVDDSQLPKDRFSAERLKGVDSTLKIQPAKLEDSAVYLCASSLAGLSYTDTQYFGPGTRLTVL.

This clone was observed a few times. This sequence joins TRBV30 and TRBJ2-5, with TRBD2 matching 9 bases. This CDR3 comprises 15 residues. The V and J ends lost 0 bases and 4 bases, in that order; junction bases with no gene match: 6. CDR1 GTSNPN and CDR2 SVGIG come from the germline V gene (reference sequence). CDR3 region: CAWSVRAGGRETQYF. CDR3 bases: TGTGCCTGGAGTGTACGAGCGGGAGGACGAGAGACCCAGTACTTC.

As regards this clone: The junction differs from germline at one of its ends, possibly a read error. The sample carries other DNA sequences with the same CDR3. This chain uses TRBV19 with TRBJ2-1; 10 nucleotides match TRBD2. Germline CDR1 and CDR2: LNHDA and SQIVND (reference sequence). The CDR3 is made up of 15 amino acids. The CDR3 reads CASSVTSGLYNEQFF. CDR3 DNA sequence: TGCGCCAGTAGTGTGACTAGCGGGCTATACAATGAGCAGTTCTTC.

This chain links TRBV4-2 with TRBJ2-1, with D perhaps TRBD2 (6 bases). Trimming left V 2 bases short and J 7 bases short, with 6 bases between. Germline lookup yields CDR1 LGHNA and CDR2 YNFKEQ. CDR3 length equals 12 residues. CDR3 DNA sequence: TGTGCCAGCAGCCAACTAGCGAATGAGCAGTTCTTC. The encoded protein is CASSQLANEQFF.

The CDR3 bases are TGTGCCAGCAGTTACAGACCGGGACAGGGGGCGTTGGACTACACCTTC. Residues: CASSYRPGQGALDYTF. The J gene is TRBJ1-2, the V gene TRBV6-5, with 12 bases matching TRBD1. V dropped 2 bases and J dropped 10; count of bases not matched to a gene: 11. The CDR3 is made up of 16 amino acids. Per germline, CDR1 MNHEY and CDR2 SVGAGI.

The chain couples TRBV7-3 to TRBJ1-2; D is undetermined. Germline CDR1 is SGHTA and CDR2 is FQGTGA. The CDR3 totals 15 residues. The ends were cut back, 5 bases at V and 4 bases at J, with 17 bases in the middle. In nucleotides, the CDR3 is TGTGCCAGCAGCCCCTCGATAGGCGTAGCCTATGGCTACACCTTC. It encodes CASSPSIGVAYGYTF. The full variable domain, completed using reference TRBV7-3 and TRBJ1-2, is GAGVSQTPSNKVTEKGKYVELRCDPISGHTALYWYRQSLGQGPEFLIYFQGTGAADDSGLPNDRFFAVRPEGSVSTLKIQRTERGDSAVYLCASSPSIGVAYGYTFGSGTRLTVV.

By share of the sample, this clone is medium-sized. This chain links TRBV25-1 with TRBJ2-7; 10 nucleotides line up with TRBD1. This CDR3 has 15 residues. J was trimmed by 1 base and V by 3 bases; bases with no gene match: 3. Germline values: CDR1 MGHDK, CDR2 SYGVNS. CDR3 sequence (DNA): TGTGCCAGCAGTGACCGGACAGGGGGGTCCTACGAGCAGTACTTC. Its protein is CASSDRTGGSYEQYF.